This T cell receptor (beta chain) was captured by sequencing in a study of cytomegalovirus exposure and HLA in healthy donors. Study outcomes and limitations: A later analysis appeared to link common viral pathogens to several of the most significant clusters.

With 60 Vbeta and 13 Jbeta primers, the PCR was carried out. Data came from immunoSEQ multiplex PCR; TCRdb stores just in-frame clones and leaves some out. The profile shows about 88,000 clones, more than 65% of them singletons. Germline CDR1 SGDLS, CDR2 YYNGEE. CDR3 length: 15 amino acids. The V segment lost 7 bases and the J segment 7 bases; nucleotides outside the gene matches: 11. As to this clone: What it binds is unknown.

The rearrangement links TRBV9 to TRBJ2-1; 10 bases match TRBD2. Material for sequencing was PBMCs. The sequence derives from a woman under 30 in good health and CMV-seropositive. CDR3 loop: CASGPSGGASNEQFF. The CDR3 DNA sequence: TGTGCCAGCGGACCGAGCGGGGGGGCCTCGAATGAGCAGTTCTTC.